Each of the 24 T cell receptor beta chains below was sequenced from the same sample in a study of blood T cell repertoires in COVID-19. Profiling relied on immunoSEQ multiplex PCR, and the TCRdb table lists in-frame clones only, not all of them. The repertoire holds more than 150,000 clones, with 80% to 90% as singletons. The sequenced material came from peripheral blood. The source of these receptors is a young man with active or convalescent COVID-19.

The rearrangement uses TRBV4-1 and TRBJ2-7, with 13 positions matching TRBD2. The CDR3 has 16 residues. The germline V gene has CDR1 MGHRA and CDR2 YSYEKL. The J segment lost 6 bases and the V segment lost 0 bases, leaving 5 bases of the junction unmatched. The CDR3 loop reads CASSQDRTSGSSEQYF. CDR3 nucleotides: TGCGCCAGCAGCCAAGATCGGACTAGCGGGAGTTCCGAGCAGTACTTC.

This clone was picked up a small number of times. The J gene is TRBJ1-2, the V gene TRBV6-5; no definite D call. The CDR3 loop spans 15 amino acids. V lost 0 bases, J lost 0 bases, and 8 bases lay in between. Germline CDR1 reads MNHEY; CDR2 reads SVGAGI. This CDR3 reads CASSYSADSNYGYTF. The CDR3 DNA follows: TGTGCCAGCAGTTACTCGGCGGACTCTAACTATGGCTACACCTTC.

CDR3 region: CAAGLRETQYF. CDR3 DNA sequence: TGTGCCGCTGGCCTTCGAGAGACCCAGTACTTC. This chain connects TRBV27 to TRBJ2-5; D is ambiguous. CDR3 length equals 11 residues. Trimming took off 11 bases at V and 4 bases at J, with 11 bases between the two ends. Germline values: CDR1 MNHEY, CDR2 SMNVEV (reference sequence).

The rearrangement uses TRBV19 and TRBJ2-7; D unresolved. The CDR3 contains 18 residues. Deletions cut 1 base from V and 0 bases from J, with 19 bases between. Per the germline V gene, CDR1 is LNHDA and CDR2 is SQIVND (reference sequence). CDR3 nucleotide sequence: TGTGCCAGTAGTATAGTGGCAGCTAAGAGGAGCGTCTCCTACGAGCAGTACTTC. The encoded protein is CASSIVAAKRSVSYEQYF.

The V call is TRBV7-2, the J call TRBJ2-1; 15 nucleotides line up with TRBD2. The junction had 13 bases not matched to a gene; V was cut back by 5 bases and J by 5 bases. The germline V gene encodes CDR1 SGHTA and CDR2 FQGNSA. This CDR3 spans 19 amino acids. The CDR3 DNA sequence: TGTGCCAGCAGCCCCGGACTAGCGGGGGGGCCAAGTACCCACAATGAGCAGTTCTTC. Amino acid sequence: CASSPGLAGGPSTHNEQFF.

The chain is built from TRBV15 and TRBJ1-1; D not certain. V was pared by 2 bases and J by 2 bases, with 6 bases between. Per germline, CDR1 LNHNV and CDR2 YYDKDF (reference sequence). The CDR3 extends over 13 amino acids. The CDR3 sequence: CATSRQTNTEAFF. The CDR3 DNA is TGTGCCACCAGCAGACAGACTAACACTGAAGCTTTCTTT.

This clone has a handful of counts. The chain joins TRBV29-1 to TRBJ2-1; D might be TRBD2 (5 bases). Germline V gene data show CDR1 as SQVTM and CDR2 as ANQGSEA. The CDR3 is 13 residues long. Trimming pared 6 bases from V and 0 bases from J, leaving 9 bases between. The CDR3 bases are TGCAGCGTGCTGGGGAGCTCCTACAATGAGCAGTTCTTC. It translates to CSVLGSSYNEQFF.

This chain links TRBV7-2 with TRBJ2-7, with TRBD1 matching over 7 bases. Trimming at V came to 0 bases and at J to 0 bases, leaving 2 bases not matched to a gene. In germline, CDR1 is SGHTA, CDR2 FQGNSA. The CDR3 spans 15 residues. The CDR3 sequence: CASSLAGTDSYEQYF. As DNA, the CDR3 is TGTGCCAGCAGCTTAGCCGGGACAGACTCCTACGAGCAGTACTTC.

In nucleotides, the CDR3 is TGTGCCAGTAGCCGGGGCTATAATTCACCCCTCCACTTT. It encodes CASSRGYNSPLHF. J is TRBJ1-6 and V is TRBV19; no firm D call. CDR3 length: 13 amino acids. Trimming removed 6 bases from V and 3 bases from J, with 6 bases in between. Looked up from germline, CDR1 is LNHDA and CDR2 is SQIVND (reference sequence). Using reference TRBV19 and TRBJ1-6 for the parts outside the CDR3, the full variable domain is DGGITQSPKYLFRKEGQNVTLSCEQNLNHDAMYWYRQDPGQGLRLIYYSQIVNDFQKGDIAEGYSVSREKKESFPLTVTSAQKNPTAFYLCASSRGYNSPLHFGNGTRLTVT.

The chain employs TRBV5-4 and TRBJ1-2, with TRBD1 identical over 8 bases. In germline, CDR1 is SGHNT, CDR2 YYREEE (reference sequence). This CDR3 region has 15 residues. V shed 6 bases, J shed 6 bases, and the junction held 13 bases outside the gene matches. In DNA, the CDR3 is TGTGCCAGCAACGAACTGCAGGGGGCCGGACATGGCTACACCTTC. This gives the protein CASNELQGAGHGYTF.

This chain connects TRBV15 to TRBJ2-5; TRBD1 aligns across 8 bases. With V trimmed by 10 bases and J by 6 bases, 10 bases remained unmatched. This CDR3 has 13 residues. Germline CDR1 LNHNV, CDR2 YYDKDF (reference sequence). CDR3 residues: CAISAGGKKTQYF. The CDR3 coding sequence is TGTGCCATATCGGCAGGGGGCAAGAAGACCCAGTACTTC.

For this clone: The same CDR3 is also encoded by other DNA sequences in this sample. This chain connects TRBV2 to TRBJ1-5; D might be TRBD1 (5 bases). The germline CDR1 and CDR2 sequences are SNHLY and FYNNEI. The CDR3 is 14 amino acids. The ends were cut back, 3 bases at V and 5 bases at J, with 11 bases in the middle. This chain's CDR3 is CASSERGIYQPQHF. The CDR3 DNA is TGTGCCAGCAGTGAGCGGGGGATCTATCAGCCCCAGCATTTT.

This rearrangement joins TRBV7-2 to TRBJ2-3, with a tentative D call TRBD2 (5 bases). With 6 bases removed from V and 2 bases from J, the gap between germline ends came to 18 bases. Germline V gene data show CDR1 as SGHTA and CDR2 as FQGNSA. CDR3 length equals 16 residues. The DNA for the CDR3 is TGTGCCAGCAGACCCGCCCGACGGGGTTACACAGATACGCAGTATTTT. It yields the protein CASRPARRGYTDTQYF. The whole variable domain, filled in from reference TRBV7-2 and TRBJ2-3, reads GAGVSQSPSNKVTEKGKDVELRCDPISGHTALYWYRQSLGQGLEFLIYFQGNSAPDKSGLPSDRFSAERTGGSVSTLTIQRTQQEDSAVYLCASRPARRGYTDTQYFGPGTRLTVL.

This rearrangement joins TRBV2 to TRBJ2-2, with D possibly matching TRBD1 (7 bases). The CDR3 spans 16 residues. Trimming removed 2 bases at V and 0 bases at J, with 10 bases between. CDR1 is SNHLY and CDR2 is FYNNEI in the germline V gene. CDR3 DNA: TGTGCCAGCAGTGAACAGGGGGGAGCGAACACCGGGGAGCTGTTTTTT. This gives the protein CASSEQGGANTGELFF.

The rearrangement links TRBV5-4 to TRBJ1-1, with TRBD1 matching 9 bases. Trimming cost V 3 bases and J 5 bases; bases outside gene matches: 14. Germline V gene sequence: CDR1 SGHNT, CDR2 YYREEE (reference sequence). The CDR3 sequence is 17 residues long. CDR3 protein: CASSSPGQGLGGTEAFF. For the CDR3, the DNA is TGTGCCAGCAGCTCACCGGGACAGGGCCTAGGTGGTACTGAAGCTTTCTTT.

The chain combines TRBV9 with TRBJ2-1; D possibly corresponds to TRBD2 (6 bases). The CDR3 runs 15 residues. Trimming removed 0 bases at V and 7 bases at J, with 14 bases between. Germline V lookup: CDR1 SGDLS, CDR2 YYNGEE. In nucleotides, the CDR3 is TGTGCCAGCAGCGTAGAGTGGGCAGGGAGGAATGAGCAGTTCTTC. Encoded protein: CASSVEWAGRNEQFF.

Here the CDR3 DNA reads TGTGCCTGGAGCCTCGGGTACGAGCAGTACTTC. It specifies CAWSLGYEQYF. The J gene is TRBJ2-7, the V gene TRBV30; D is undetermined. The V end lost 3 bases, the J end lost 4 bases, and 7 bases lay between the germline ends. The CDR3 totals 11 residues. Germline-derived CDR1 and CDR2 are GTSNPN and SVGIG (reference sequence).

The chain uses TRBV6-6 and TRBJ1-1; D uncertain. The V and J ends lost 2 bases and 8 bases respectively, with 9 bases between them. The CDR3 extends over 12 amino acids. In germline, CDR1 is MNHNY, CDR2 SVGAGI (reference sequence). CDR3 loop: CASSYGRHEAFF. CDR3 DNA sequence: TGTGCCAGCAGTTACGGTAGACACGAAGCTTTCTTT.

The chain joins TRBV2 to TRBJ2-3; TRBD2 is a possible D gene (6 bases). Germline V gene data show CDR1 as SNHLY and CDR2 as FYNNEI. Trimming stripped 7 bases from V and 0 bases from J, with 11 bases between. This CDR3 has 14 residues. The CDR3 region has the DNA TGTGCCAGCACCCCGGGGGAAAGCACAGATACGCAGTATTTT. This sequence encodes CASTPGESTDTQYF.

The chain carries TRBV28 and TRBJ1-1; perhaps TRBD1 as D (6 bases). The CDR3 is made up of 17 amino acids. V lost 4 bases and J lost 1, with 19 bases in between. Germline assignment: CDR1 MDHEN and CDR2 SYDVKM. The DNA of the CDR3 is TGTGCCAGCAGTTCCCAACAGGGATGGGGGCCGAACACTGAAGCTTTCTTT. This encodes CASSSQQGWGPNTEAFF.

This chain links TRBV18 with TRBJ1-1; no definite D call. Germline V CDR1 and CDR2: KGHSH, LQKENI. V lost 4 bases, J lost 1 base, and 7 bases lay in between. The CDR3 is 13 residues long. For the CDR3, the DNA is TGTGCCAGCTCACAGGAGCAGAACACTGAAGCTTTCTTT. The encoded protein is CASSQEQNTEAFF.

The sample holds one count of this clone. The junction differs from germline at one of its ends, possibly a read error. The rearrangement uses TRBV7-7 and TRBJ2-2; TRBD2 matches 15 bases. CDR1 SSHAT and CDR2 FNYEAQ come from the germline V gene (reference sequence). The CDR3 has 17 residues. The DNA for the CDR3 is TGTGCTAGCAGCTTAGGACTAGCGGGAGGGCCGGACGGGGAGCTGTTTTTT. This sequence encodes CASSLGLAGGPDGELFF.

V gene TRBV18 combines with J gene TRBJ1-4, with D unresolved. Germline V gives CDR1 KGHSH, CDR2 LQKENI. The ends were cut back, 3 bases at V and 8 bases at J, with 13 bases in the middle. The CDR3 runs 14 residues. CDR3 residues: CASSPREPPEKLFF. CDR3 nucleotide sequence: TGTGCCAGCTCACCCCGGGAGCCCCCAGAAAAACTGTTTTTT.

This sequence joins TRBV7-9 and TRBJ1-1, with D possibly being TRBD1 (6 bases). Germline V lookup: CDR1 SEHNR, CDR2 FQNEAQ (reference sequence). V lost 5 bases and J lost 2, with 15 bases in between. The CDR3 runs 15 residues. This CDR3 reads CASSGDSTGNTEAFF. The CDR3 DNA follows: TGTGCCAGCAGCGGAGATTCGACAGGAAACACTGAAGCTTTCTTT. Variable domain in full (rest from reference TRBV7-9 and TRBJ1-1): DTGVSQNPRHKITKRGQNVTFRCDPISEHNRLYWYRQTLGQGPEFLTYFQNEAQLEKSRLLSDRFSAERPKGSFSTLEIQRTEQGDSAMYLCASSGDSTGNTEAFFGQGTRLTVV.